This TCR beta chain originates from a study of long-term antiretroviral therapy in people with HIV. Looked up from germline, CDR1 is SGHVS and CDR2 is FNYEAQ. CDR3 length equals 16 residues. With V trimmed by 1 base and J by 6 bases, 12 bases remained unmatched. The authors ran the immunoSEQ assay, v3.0, at survey level. TCRdb keeps only in-frame clones here, not all; method: immunoSEQ multiplex PCR. This sample yields 35,000 to 40,000 clones, of which 90% to 95% are seen a single time; 3.6% belongs to the top ten. The J gene is TRBJ2-7, the V gene TRBV7-6, with 7 bases aligning to TRBD1. The sequencing used unsorted PBMCs, collected 4.1 years after starting antiretroviral therapy. The sequence derives from a woman between 45 and 65 years old with HIV. CDR3 coding DNA: TGTGCCAGCAGCTTAGTAATAGGGGGCAGCACGGGCGAGCAGTACTTC. Its translation: CASSLVIGGSTGEQYF. Together with reference TRBV7-6 and TRBJ2-7, the CDR3 gives the full variable domain: GAGVSQSPRYKVTKRGQDVALRCDPISGHVSLYWYRQALGQGPEFLTYFNYEAQQDKSGLPNDRFSAERPEGSISTLTIQRTEQRDSAMYRCASSLVIGGSTGEQYFGPGTRLTVT.